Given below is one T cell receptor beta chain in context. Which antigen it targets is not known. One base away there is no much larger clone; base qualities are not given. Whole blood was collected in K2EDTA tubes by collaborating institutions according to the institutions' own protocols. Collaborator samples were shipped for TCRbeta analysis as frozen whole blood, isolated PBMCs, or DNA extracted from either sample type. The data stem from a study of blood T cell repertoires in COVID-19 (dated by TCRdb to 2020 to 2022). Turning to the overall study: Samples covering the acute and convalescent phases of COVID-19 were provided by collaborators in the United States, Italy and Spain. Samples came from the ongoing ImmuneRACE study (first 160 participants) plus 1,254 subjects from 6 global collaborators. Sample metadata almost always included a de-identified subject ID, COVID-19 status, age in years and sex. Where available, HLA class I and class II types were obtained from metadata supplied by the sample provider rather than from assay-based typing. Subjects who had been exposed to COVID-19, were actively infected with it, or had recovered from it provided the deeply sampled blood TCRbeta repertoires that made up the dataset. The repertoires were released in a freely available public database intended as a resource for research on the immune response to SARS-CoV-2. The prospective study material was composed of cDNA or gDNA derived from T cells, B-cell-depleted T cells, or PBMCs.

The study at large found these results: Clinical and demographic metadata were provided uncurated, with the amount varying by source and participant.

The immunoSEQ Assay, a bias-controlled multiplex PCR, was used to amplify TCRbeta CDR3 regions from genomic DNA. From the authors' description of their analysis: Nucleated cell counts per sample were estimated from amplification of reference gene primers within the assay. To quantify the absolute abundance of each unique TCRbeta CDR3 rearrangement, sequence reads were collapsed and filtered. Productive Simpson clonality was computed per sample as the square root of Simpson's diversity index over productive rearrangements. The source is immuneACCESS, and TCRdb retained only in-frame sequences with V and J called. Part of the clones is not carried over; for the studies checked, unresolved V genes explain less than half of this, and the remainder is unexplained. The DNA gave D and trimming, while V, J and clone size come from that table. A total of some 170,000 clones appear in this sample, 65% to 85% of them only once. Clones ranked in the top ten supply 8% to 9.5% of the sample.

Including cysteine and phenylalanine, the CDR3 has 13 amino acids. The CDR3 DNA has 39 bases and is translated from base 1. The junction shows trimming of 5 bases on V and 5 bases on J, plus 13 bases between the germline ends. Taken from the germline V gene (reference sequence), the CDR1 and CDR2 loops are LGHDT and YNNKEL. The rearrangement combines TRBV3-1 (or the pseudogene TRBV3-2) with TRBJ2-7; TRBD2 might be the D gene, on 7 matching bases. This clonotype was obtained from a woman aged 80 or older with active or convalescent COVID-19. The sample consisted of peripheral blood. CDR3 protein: CASSDSGGDEQYF. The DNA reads TGTGCCAGCAGCGATTCGGGGGGCGACGAGCAGTACTTC.